This T cell receptor (beta chain) was sequenced for a study of shared clonotypes between healthy human individuals. On the study more broadly: Used for every donor were three CD4 naive, three CD4 memory, two CD8 naive and one CD8 memory plate. Findings and limits, study-wide: Non-shared clonotypes had lower generation probabilities than clonotypes shared by all four sorted-subset donors.

Subsets obtained from CD4+ cells comprised CD45RA+ naive and CD45RA-negative memory cells. On this clone: Its antigen is not known.

V lost 4 bases and J 1 base, leaving 15 bases between the germline ends. CDR3 size: 16 residues. Germline V gene data show CDR1 as SGHKS and CDR2 as YYEKEE (reference sequence). Methods used by the authors: Junction-only immunoSEQ sequences carried no quality scores, so filtering differed. TCRdb's table, derived via immunoSEQ multiplex PCR, lists solely in-frame clones and lacks some. That table gives V, J and clone size, and the DNA gave D and trimming. The repertoire holds more than 900,000 clones, with 78% as singletons. The chain links TRBV5-5 to TRBJ2-1; no clear D gene. This sequence originates from a man aged 18 to 29 in good health. Some clones in this sample may be carry-over from other donors' samples. Sequencing was performed on memory CD4+ T cells from PBMCs. The subset denotes: CD45RA-negative fraction. The CDR3 protein is CASSQLQRPSYNEQFF. DNA of the CDR3: TGTGCCAGCAGCCAACTTCAGAGACCATCCTACAATGAGCAGTTCTTC.